This entry features one TCR beta chain sequence. The data are from a study of blood T cell repertoires in COVID-19. In the study overall: PBMCs, B-cell-depleted T cells, or T cells provided the cDNA or gDNA that made up the material.

The J segment lost 5 bases and the V segment lost 5 bases, leaving 10 bases of the junction unmatched. This CDR3 is built from 15 residues. Germline CDR1 and CDR2: MDHEN and SYDVKM. Cohort placement rested on clinical history that participants reported themselves. The study counted Cohort 3 donors as recovered given two negative PCRs, clearance, or symptom resolution. Sequenced by immunoSEQ multiplex PCR; TCRdb stores in-frame clones only, minus some. The repertoire holds 300,000 to 450,000 clones, 88% seen once, with approximately 1.2% in the top ten. The V call is TRBV28, the J call TRBJ1-1; 8 bases are shared with TRBD1. Sequencing was carried out using PBMCs or T cells enriched from blood (not recorded which). The source of this sequence is a young woman who had recovered from COVID-19. The CDR3 DNA reads TGTGCCAGCAGTATTCCCGGGACAGGTGCAACTGAAGCTTTCTTT. Protein sequence: CASSIPGTGATEAFF.